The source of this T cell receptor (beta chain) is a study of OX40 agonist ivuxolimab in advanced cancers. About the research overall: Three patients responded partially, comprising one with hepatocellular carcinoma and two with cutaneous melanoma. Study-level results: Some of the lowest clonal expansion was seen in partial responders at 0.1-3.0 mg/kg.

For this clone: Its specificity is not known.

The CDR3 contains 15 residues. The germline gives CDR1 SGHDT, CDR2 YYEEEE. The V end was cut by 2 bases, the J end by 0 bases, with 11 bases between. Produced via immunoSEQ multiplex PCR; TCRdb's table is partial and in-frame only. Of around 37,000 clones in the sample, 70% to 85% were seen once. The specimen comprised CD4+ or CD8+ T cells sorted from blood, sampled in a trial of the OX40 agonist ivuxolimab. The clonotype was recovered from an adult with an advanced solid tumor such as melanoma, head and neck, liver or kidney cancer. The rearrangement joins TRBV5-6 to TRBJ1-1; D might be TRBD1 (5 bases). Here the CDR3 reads CASSLNRRVNTEAFF. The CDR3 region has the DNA TGTGCCAGCAGCTTAAACAGGCGGGTGAACACTGAAGCTTTCTTT. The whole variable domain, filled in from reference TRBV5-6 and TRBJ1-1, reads DAGVTQSPTHLIKTRGQQVTLRCSPKSGHDTVSWYQQALGQGPQFIFQYYEEEERQRGNFPDRFSGHQFPNYSSELNVNALLLGDSALYLCASSLNRRVNTEAFFGQGTRLTVV.